These T cell receptor beta chains were read from a single sample in a study of T cell repertoires in cytomegalovirus infection. TCRdb passed the reads through MiXCR, listing each CDR3 protein once. Of over 300,000 distinct CDR3 sequences listed, 8% to 9.5% are singletons. The sequenced sample consisted of PBMCs. The receptors here all came from a human donor in good health (CMV status not recorded). Some clones in this sample may be carry-over from other donors' samples. The CDR3 runs from the conserved cysteine through the conserved F or W. The D gene is left open where the match is weak. Clone size is given for some rows only: seen once, a few or many times, or a class if the clone is expanded.

size	D	V	J	DNA	CDR3
many	TRBD2	TRBV5-1	TRBJ2-1	TGCGCCAGCAGCGCGGACCTGAGCGGGGGGCCTTACACTGAGCAGTTCTTC	CASSADLSGGPYTEQFF
NA	TRBD2	TRBV28	TRBJ2-1	TGTGCCAGCAGTTTTTGGACTAGCCCGAAGGCCGATGAGCAGTTCTTC	CASSFWTSPKADEQFF
many	NA	TRBV12-3/TRBV12-4	TRBJ2-2	TGTGCCAGCAGTTTACGGGACTGGGACACCGGGGAGCTGTTTTTT	CASSLRDWDTGELFF
few	NA	TRBV27	TRBJ1-1	TGTGCCAGCCGTTCCTTAACAACAAGCGGAGCTTTCTTT	CASRSLTTSGAFF
few	NA	TRBV12-3/TRBV12-4	TRBJ1-1	TGTGCCAGCAGTTTAGGCCCGGGGAACACTGAAGCTTTCTTT	CASSLGPGNTEAFF
many	TRBD1	TRBV7-2	TRBJ2-7	TGTGCCAGCAGCGTCGGGACAGGGGACGAGCAGTACTTC	CASSVGTGDEQYF
few	TRBD2	TRBV7-9	TRBJ2-7	TGTGCCAGCAGCAGCAGCGGGACCCACGAGCAGTACTTC	CASSSSGTHEQYF
NA	NA	TRBV7-3	TRBJ2-1	TGTGCCAGCAGCTCGCCGGGACTCACGTACAATGAGCAGTTCTTC	CASSSPGLTYNEQFF
few	TRBD2	TRBV24-1	TRBJ2-1	TGTGCCACCAGTGATTTGCGACTAGCGGGAGACAATGAGCAGTTCTTC	CATSDLRLAGDNEQFF
NA	TRBD1	TRBV7-9	TRBJ1-5	TGTGCCAGCAGCCTCGGGACAGGGTGGAATCAGCCCCAGCATTTT	CASSLGTGWNQPQHF
many	NA	TRBV7-2	TRBJ1-5	TGTGCCAGCAGCCAGTTCCCCCTGGGAAGCAATCAGCCCCAGCATTTT	CASSQFPLGSNQPQHF
many	TRBD2	TRBV7-2	TRBJ2-5	TGTGCCAGCAGCGTATCGACTAGCTTCCAAGAGACCCAGTACTTC	CASSVSTSFQETQYF
NA	NA	TRBV6-6	TRBJ2-2	TGTGCCAGCAGGCCGACAGGCGTTACCGGGGAGCTGTTTTTT	CASRPTGVTGELFF
NA	TRBD2	TRBV19	TRBJ2-1	TGTGCCAGTAGTATCGGGACTAGCGGGAGTGGAAATGAGCAGTTCTTC	CASSIGTSGSGNEQFF
many	NA	TRBV7-2	TRBJ1-2	TGTGCCAGCAGCTTCGGCAGTCCCTATGGCTACACCTTC	CASSFGSPYGYTF
NA	TRBD2	TRBV5-6	TRBJ2-3	TGTGCCAGCAGTCGGGGACTAGCGGGAGAATTCACAGATACGCAGTATTTT	CASSRGLAGEFTDTQYF
few	NA	TRBV24-1	TRBJ2-5	TGTGCCACCAGCGATGACATCCAAGAGACCCAGTACTTC	CATSDDIQETQYF